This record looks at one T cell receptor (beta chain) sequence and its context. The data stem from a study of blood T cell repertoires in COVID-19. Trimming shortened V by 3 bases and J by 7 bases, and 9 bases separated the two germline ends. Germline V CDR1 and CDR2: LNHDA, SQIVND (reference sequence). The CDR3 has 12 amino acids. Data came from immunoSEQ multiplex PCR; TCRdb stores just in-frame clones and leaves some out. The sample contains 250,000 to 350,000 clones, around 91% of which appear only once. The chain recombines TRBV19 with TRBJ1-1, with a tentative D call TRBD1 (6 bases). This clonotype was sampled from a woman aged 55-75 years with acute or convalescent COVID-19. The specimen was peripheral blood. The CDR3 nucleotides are TGTGCCAGTAGTATTTTAGGGGGTGAAGCTTTCTTT. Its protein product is CASSILGGEAFF.